The 31 T cell receptor beta chains below come from one sample, sequenced in a study of cytomegalovirus exposure and HLA in healthy donors listed by TCRdb under 2017. Receptor libraries were prepared by the immunoSEQ multiplex PCR assay. The multiplex PCR relied on a mix of 60 forward primers for TCR Vbeta segments and 13 reverse primers for TCR Jbeta segments. The clones in this table, taken by TCRdb from immuneACCESS, are in-frame only. Not every clone is retained; where verified, under half of the shortfall comes from an unresolved V gene, and the cause of the rest is unknown. Present in this sample are 170,000 or so clones, roughly 75% of which were seen just once. In total, the top ten clones hold 1% of the sample. The sequenced material came from PBMCs. The receptors come from a woman aged 45-59 years in good health and CMV-seropositive.

This chain connects TRBV18 to TRBJ2-7, with 8 nucleotides matching TRBD2. V trimming: 5 bases; J trimming: 0 bases; junction bases outside the gene matches: 9. Germline V lookup: CDR1 KGHSH, CDR2 LQKENI. The length of the CDR3 is 16 residues. CDR3: CASSGQLAVGSYEQYF. The CDR3 DNA reads TGTGCCAGCTCAGGCCAACTAGCGGTAGGCTCCTACGAGCAGTACTTC. Using reference TRBV18 and TRBJ2-7 for the parts outside the CDR3, the full variable domain is NAGVMQNPRHLVRRRGQEARLRCSPMKGHSHVYWYRQLPEEGLKFMVYLQKENIIDESGMPKERFSAEFPKEGPSILRIQQVVRGDSAAYFCASSGQLAVGSYEQYFGPGTRLTVT.

This clone is a singleton in its sample. The V and J genes are TRBV11-2 and TRBJ1-3; D might be TRBD1 (5 bases). There are 19 residues in the CDR3. Trimming shortened V by 2 bases and J by 0 bases, and 20 bases separated the two germline ends. The germline CDR1 and CDR2 sequences are SGHAT and FQNNGV. As DNA, the CDR3 is TGTGCCAGCAGCTTAAGATCCCTGACGACAGTCTACTCTGGAAACACCATATATTTT. Translated, it gives CASSLRSLTTVYSGNTIYF. Full variable domain (rest looked up from reference TRBV11-2 and TRBJ1-3): EAGVAQSPRYKIIEKRQSVAFWCNPISGHATLYWYQQILGQGPKLLIQFQNNGVVDDSQLPKDRFSAERLKGVDSTLKIQPAKLEDSAVYLCASSLRSLTTVYSGNTIYFGEGSWLTVV.

The chain employs TRBV28 and TRBJ2-1, with a tentative D call TRBD1 (5 bases). The CDR3 covers 14 residues. With 1 base removed from V and 6 bases from J, the gap between germline ends came to 10 bases. Per germline, CDR1 MDHEN and CDR2 SYDVKM. Here the CDR3 DNA reads TGTGCCAGCAGTTTATTAGTGGGGCGCAATGAGCAGTTCTTC. Amino acids: CASSLLVGRNEQFF.

This clone came up once. One end of the junction fails to match germline, which may point to a read error. Here the CDR3 reads CASSPRGGRFDNEQFF. CDR3 nucleotides: TGTGCTAGCAGTCCACGGGGGGGCCGGTTTGACAATGAGCAGTTCTTC. The V gene is TRBV7-7, the J gene TRBJ2-1; 8 bases are shared with TRBD2. Germline V gene data show CDR1 as SSHAT and CDR2 as FNYEAQ (reference sequence). The CDR3 is 16 residues long.

The rearrangement links TRBV5-4 to TRBJ2-7; the D gene is possibly TRBD1 (6 bases). Trimming removed 4 bases at V and 1 base at J, with 12 bases between. Germline CDR1 is SGHNT and CDR2 is YYREEE (reference sequence). The CDR3 covers 14 residues. The CDR3 spells CASSPQQGSYEQYF. CDR3 bases: TGTGCCAGCAGCCCACAACAGGGTTCCTACGAGCAGTACTTC.

This clone was counted a few times. This chain links TRBV4-1 with TRBJ2-5, with a weak D call TRBD1 (7 bases). The ends were cut back, 2 bases at V and 5 bases at J, with 18 bases in the middle. Germline CDR1 reads MGHRA; CDR2 reads YSYEKL. The length of the CDR3 is 16 residues. CDR3 bases: TGCGCCAGCAGCCAAACAGGGGAGGTTCGGTTTGAGACCCAGTACTTC. Translation: CASSQTGEVRFETQYF.

The chain joins TRBV19 to TRBJ1-1; D is unresolved. The CDR3 contains 14 residues. Germline V lookup: CDR1 LNHDA, CDR2 SQIVND (reference sequence). Trimming shortened V by 4 bases and J by 7 bases, and 16 bases separated the two germline ends. The CDR3 loop reads CASSNGIWRGEAFF. The CDR3 DNA reads as TGTGCCAGTAGTAACGGGATTTGGAGAGGTGAAGCTTTCTTT.

This rearrangement joins TRBV6-4 to TRBJ2-7; unclear D gene. The CDR3 is 12 residues long. The ends were cut back, 4 bases at V and 6 bases at J, with 10 bases in the middle. Germline V lookup: CDR1 MRHNA, CDR2 SNTAGT. The chain's CDR3 is CASSAGYGEQYF. The CDR3 region has the DNA TGTGCCAGCAGTGCCGGGTACGGCGAGCAGTACTTC.

This chain uses TRBV6-1 with TRBJ2-1; D is ambiguous. CDR3 length equals 11 residues. Trimming left V 3 bases short and J 9 bases short, with 6 bases between. Germline V lookup: CDR1 MNHNS, CDR2 SASEGT. CDR3 bases: TGTGCCAGCAGTGACCTGCGTGAGCAGTTCTTC. Amino acids: CASSDLREQFF.

The chain carries TRBV14 and TRBJ2-1; weak D call: TRBD2 (6 bases). V was clipped by 5 bases and J by 3 bases, with 11 bases between them. Germline V CDR1 and CDR2: SGHDN, FVKESK. This CDR3 is 14 amino acids long. CDR3 loop: CASSSRDFYNEQFF. The DNA for the CDR3 is TGTGCCAGCAGCAGCCGGGACTTCTACAATGAGCAGTTCTTC.

The chain links TRBV2 to TRBJ1-2; the match to TRBD1 covers 8 bases. J was trimmed by 2 bases and V by 2 bases; bases with no gene match: 1. Germline V gene lookup returns CDR1 SNHLY and CDR2 FYNNEI. The CDR3 totals 14 residues. The CDR3 region is CASSETGGNYGYTF. The CDR3 DNA reads TGTGCCAGCAGTGAAACAGGGGGGAACTATGGCTACACCTTC.

The chain joins TRBV10-3 to TRBJ1-1; D call uncertain. CDR3 length: 12 amino acids. V shed 7 bases and J shed 4 bases, with 10 bases lying between them. Germline CDR1 ENHRY, CDR2 SYGVKD. The CDR3 sequence is CAIKEGGTEAFF. CDR3 DNA: TGTGCCATCAAGGAGGGCGGCACTGAAGCTTTCTTT.

The chain has TRBV6-5 and TRBJ1-1; D remains unclear. Germline-derived CDR1 and CDR2 are MNHEY and SVGAGI. This CDR3 region has 16 residues. Trimming cost V 2 bases and J 2 bases, with 15 bases left between them. The CDR3 nucleotides read TGTGCCAGCAGTTACGATGATGAAAAGAGAAACACTGAAGCTTTCTTT. Protein sequence: CASSYDDEKRNTEAFF.

The rearrangement links TRBV19 to TRBJ1-6; D unresolved. CDR3 size: 14 residues. Trimming shortened V by 7 bases and J by 4 bases, and 11 bases separated the two germline ends. Germline V gene data show CDR1 as LNHDA and CDR2 as SQIVND (reference sequence). This chain's CDR3 is CASKPTEYNSPLHF. The CDR3 nucleotides read TGTGCCAGTAAACCAACAGAATATAATTCACCCCTCCACTTT. Full variable domain (missing parts from reference TRBV19 and TRBJ1-6): DGGITQSPKYLFRKEGQNVTLSCEQNLNHDAMYWYRQDPGQGLRLIYYSQIVNDFQKGDIAEGYSVSREKKESFPLTVTSAQKNPTAFYLCASKPTEYNSPLHFGNGTRLTVT.

The genes are TRBV7-3 and TRBJ1-1; 7 bases are a match to TRBD1. The CDR3 sequence is 14 residues long. Germline values: CDR1 SGHTA, CDR2 FQGTGA. After removal of 5 bases from V and 2 bases from J, the junction contained 5 bases not matched to a gene. CDR3 sequence: CASSKGTVNTEAFF. For the CDR3, the DNA is TGTGCCAGCAGCAAGGGGACAGTTAACACTGAAGCTTTCTTT.

This sequence joins TRBV29-1 and TRBJ2-7; 10 nucleotides match TRBD2. Germline lookup yields CDR1 SQVTM and CDR2 ANQGSEA. The CDR3 totals 17 residues. J was trimmed by 3 bases and V by 5 bases; bases with no gene match: 16. The CDR3 here is CSVRPGTKREGLYEQYF. The CDR3 DNA is TGCAGCGTTCGCCCCGGGACGAAGCGGGAGGGCCTCTACGAGCAGTACTTC.

The chain has TRBV9 and TRBJ2-7; a possible D gene is TRBD1 (6 bases). The germline V and J ends were trimmed by 4 bases and 5 bases, with 13 bases remaining between them. CDR1 is SGDLS, CDR2 YYNGEE, per germline. CDR3 length equals 13 residues. The CDR3 DNA sequence: TGTGCCAGCAGCAACCGGGACACTAACGAGCAGTACTTC. Translated, it gives CASSNRDTNEQYF.

This clone was counted a few times. The V gene is TRBV7-8, the J gene TRBJ1-1, with no clear D. Germline CDR1 and CDR2: SGHVS and FQNEAQ. Trimming left V 6 bases short and J 4 bases short, with 9 bases between. The CDR3 totals 12 residues. The CDR3 DNA sequence: TGTGCCAGCAGTATGACTTCCACTGAAGCTTTCTTT. Amino acids: CASSMTSTEAFF.

This sequence joins TRBV7-3 and TRBJ2-7; 10 nucleotides line up with TRBD1. The CDR3 length is 16 residues. V trimming: 0 bases; J trimming: 5 bases; junction bases outside the gene matches: 7. In germline, CDR1 is SGHTA, CDR2 FQGTGA. CDR3 in amino acids: CASSLTPGQGPHEQYF. CDR3 DNA sequence: TGTGCCAGCAGCTTAACCCCGGGACAGGGGCCCCACGAGCAGTACTTC. Full variable domain (rest looked up from reference TRBV7-3 and TRBJ2-7): GAGVSQTPSNKVTEKGKYVELRCDPISGHTALYWYRQSLGQGPEFLIYFQGTGAADDSGLPNDRFFAVRPEGSVSTLKIQRTERGDSAVYLCASSLTPGQGPHEQYFGPGTRLTVT.

This chain joins TRBV15 and TRBJ2-7; D is uncertain. Looked up from germline, CDR1 is LNHNV and CDR2 is YYDKDF (reference sequence). Trimming took 3 bases from V and 0 from J, leaving 6 bases between them. The CDR3 length is 13 residues. The CDR3 DNA is TGTGCCACCAGCAGCTGGAGCTCCTACGAGCAGTACTTC. Its protein product is CATSSWSSYEQYF.

This chain uses TRBV7-2 with TRBJ2-7; TRBD2 might be the D (5 bases). The V and J ends lost 5 bases and 3 bases respectively, with 8 bases between them. This CDR3 has 12 amino acids. The germline V gene encodes CDR1 SGHTA and CDR2 FQGNSA. The CDR3 protein is CASSLDYYEQYF. Written as DNA, the CDR3 is TGTGCCAGCAGCCTCGACTACTACGAGCAGTACTTC.

The V call is TRBV20-1, the J call TRBJ2-7; D unresolved. Trimming took 3 bases from V and 5 from J, leaving 5 bases between them. CDR1 and CDR2 from the germline V gene are DFQATT and SNEGSKA (reference sequence). The CDR3 sequence is 10 residues long. In DNA, the CDR3 is TGCAGTGCTAGCGACAACGAGCAGTACTTC. Residues: CSASDNEQYF.

V is TRBV19 and J is TRBJ1-2, with TRBD1 matching over 9 bases. This CDR3 contains 17 residues. J was trimmed by 10 bases and V by 4 bases; bases with no gene match: 19. CDR1 is LNHDA and CDR2 is SQIVND in the germline V gene (reference sequence). The DNA for the CDR3 is TGTGCCAGTAGTAAAATCAGTACGGGACAGGGTGTTGGAGCCTACACCTTC. Translation gives CASSKISTGQGVGAYTF.

The chain joins TRBV5-6 to TRBJ1-2, with TRBD1 identical over 8 bases. With V trimmed by 3 bases and J by 5 bases, 12 bases remained unmatched. This CDR3 spans 16 amino acids. In germline, CDR1 is SGHDT, CDR2 YYEEEE. CDR3 protein: CASSYTSGGDRYGYTF. The DNA for the CDR3 is TGTGCCAGCAGCTATACATCAGGGGGCGATAGGTATGGCTACACCTTC.

In its sample, this clone was seen a few times. The rearrangement joins TRBV6-5 to TRBJ1-4, with D uncertain. Trimming cost V 6 bases and J 4 bases, with 15 bases left between them. This CDR3 has 15 residues. Germline V gene lookup returns CDR1 MNHEY and CDR2 SVGAGI. CDR3 coding DNA: TGTGCCAGCAGGGAGGAGTGGCAGGTTAATGAAAAACTGTTTTTT. The encoded protein is CASREEWQVNEKLFF.

A single count supports this clone. The CDR3 is CASSLGRVAEAFF. CDR3 DNA sequence: TGTGCCAGCAGCTTAGGTCGGGTTGCTGAAGCTTTCTTT. The chain links TRBV7-9 to TRBJ1-1, with D unclear. This CDR3 spans 13 amino acids. Germline lookup yields CDR1 SEHNR and CDR2 FQNEAQ (reference sequence). Trimming took off 1 base at V and 6 bases at J, with 9 bases between the two ends.

The chain is built from TRBV14 and TRBJ1-2; the D is unclear. The ends were cut back, 2 bases at V and 8 bases at J, with 12 bases in the middle. The CDR3 spans 13 residues. Germline V lookup: CDR1 SGHDN, CDR2 FVKESK. The CDR3 DNA follows: TGTGCCAGCAGCCAACAACTAACTAAGGGCTACACCTTC. This translates into CASSQQLTKGYTF.

The rearrangement joins TRBV5-1 to TRBJ2-7, with 12 bases matching TRBD1. This CDR3 contains 14 residues. Germline V gene lookup returns CDR1 SGHRS and CDR2 YFSETQ. The V segment lost 4 bases and the J segment 7 bases; nucleotides outside the gene matches: 6. The CDR3 coding sequence is TGCGCCAGCAGCCCGGGACAGGGGGCTTGGGAGCAGTACTTC. This codes for CASSPGQGAWEQYF.

The chain links TRBV6-5 to TRBJ2-5; D possibly corresponds to TRBD1 (6 bases). The germline V and J ends were trimmed by 6 bases and 0 bases, with 11 bases remaining between them. This CDR3 has 14 residues. In germline, CDR1 is MNHEY, CDR2 SVGAGI. CDR3 residues: CASRRTGHQETQYF. The CDR3 DNA sequence: TGTGCCAGCAGGAGAACAGGGCACCAAGAGACCCAGTACTTC.

The chain couples TRBV5-4 to TRBJ1-1; 8 bases are shared with TRBD1. With V trimmed by 5 bases and J by 4 bases, 10 bases remained unmatched. CDR3 size: 15 residues. Germline assignment: CDR1 SGHNT and CDR2 YYREEE (reference sequence). The CDR3 DNA sequence: TGTGCCAGCAGAGACCAGGGGGCGCGGATCACTGAAGCTTTCTTT. Protein sequence: CASRDQGARITEAFF.

This chain links TRBV25-1 with TRBJ2-7; 11 nucleotides line up with TRBD2. CDR1 is MGHDK, CDR2 SYGVNS, per germline. This CDR3 has 14 residues. V trimming: 8 bases; J trimming: 4 bases; junction bases outside the gene matches: 7. The CDR3 here is CASSGTSGSYEQYF. CDR3 nucleotides: TGTGCCAGCTCCGGGACTAGCGGTTCATACGAGCAGTACTTC.